This T cell receptor beta chain came from a study of cytomegalovirus exposure and HLA in healthy donors. Study context: In an early release, HLA-typed donors contributed some 80 million unique TCR sequences. Ancestry clustering placed 70% to 90% of approximately 370 genotyped donors in the Caucasian-associated cluster. Notes on the study in general: A later analysis linked a missense variant in DCLRE1C to the trimming of TCR beta V and J genes. The study listed around 150 cytomegalovirus-associated TCR beta chains.

Germline V gene data show CDR1 as MNHEY and CDR2 as SMNVEV (reference sequence). CDR3 length: 18 residues. Remarks on this clone: Its specificity is unknown. The junction departs from the called germline gene at one end, perhaps through a read error.

The PCR used 60 Vbeta and 13 Jbeta primers. Using immunoSEQ multiplex PCR, the repertoire was profiled, and TCRdb retains in-frame clones only, with some absent. The table includes roughly 220,000 clones, 65% to 85% detected once. The gene calls are TRBV27 and TRBJ1-2; 12 bases are shared with TRBD1. The sample taken for sequencing was PBMCs. The sequence was obtained from a man younger than 45 in good health and CMV-seronegative. The CDR3 DNA sequence: TGTGCCAGCAGTGTATCCGGGACAGGGGGCGATTTGCGCTATGGCTACACCTTC. Translation gives CASSVSGTGGDLRYGYTF.